The rows below give T cell receptor beta chains drawn from one sample of a study of blood T cell repertoires in COVID-19. Method: immunoSEQ multiplex PCR; TCRdb's copy keeps in-frame clones and lacks some. The profile shows approximately 110,000 clones, 86% of them singletons. The sample comprised peripheral blood. Receptor source: a human donor in a cohort sampled during active COVID-19. The CDR3 runs from the conserved cysteine through the conserved F or W. D genes are given only for firm matches. Clone sizes are given selectively: once, few, many, or a class where the clone is expanded.

v_gene	d_gene	j_gene	abundance	len	CDR3nt	CDR3aa
TRBV29-1	TRBD2	TRBJ2-2	.	17	TGCAGCGTCCTCACCCCTTCGGCTAGCGGAAACACCGGGGAGCTGTTTTTT	CSVLTPSASGNTGELFF
TRBV3-1/TRBV3-2	.	TRBJ2-7	.	15	TGTGCCAGCAGCCAAGGGGGCGTGTTCTCCTACGAGCAGTACTTC	CASSQGGVFSYEQYF
TRBV4-1	.	TRBJ2-5	.	15	TGCGCCAGCAGCCAAGAAGACCGCGGGGTAGAGACCCAGTACTTC	CASSQEDRGVETQYF
TRBV18	.	TRBJ2-3	.	19	TGTGCCAGCTCACCAGGGAGTTTCCAGAGCCGGTCTAGCACAGATACGCAGTATTTT	CASSPGSFQSRSSTDTQYF
TRBV27	.	TRBJ2-3	.	16	TGTGCCAGCAGTTTCAGACCCGGGACACGGACAGATACGCAGTATTTT	CASSFRPGTRTDTQYF
TRBV24-1	TRBD2	TRBJ2-5	.	16	TGTGCCACCAGTGATTCCCAGCGGGGGGGGTGGGAGACCCAGTACTTC	CATSDSQRGGWETQYF
TRBV6-4	TRBD1	TRBJ1-1	.	14	TGTGCCAGCAGCGCACAGGGGGCGAACACTGAAGCTTTCTTT	CASSAQGANTEAFF
TRBV7-2	TRBD2	TRBJ2-1	.	17	TGTGCCAGCAGCTTAGCGGGGACTAGCGGGAGTTTGGGTGAGCAGTTCTTC	CASSLAGTSGSLGEQFF
TRBV7-8	.	TRBJ1-1	.	15	TGTGCCAGCAGCTTAGCGAATAGAGGGAACACTGAAGCTTTCTTT	CASSLANRGNTEAFF
TRBV30	TRBD1	TRBJ1-6	.	14	TGTGCCTGGGATCCTGGACAGGGTGGATCACCCCTCCACTTT	CAWDPGQGGSPLHF
TRBV19	TRBD1	TRBJ1-5	.	15	TGTGCCAGTAGTATATGGGACAGGGACCATCAGCCCCAGCATTTT	CASSIWDRDHQPQHF
TRBV7-2	.	TRBJ2-2	.	15	TGTGCCAGCAGCTTATTCGGACTATCAGGCGGGGAGCTGTTTTTT	CASSLFGLSGGELFF
TRBV2	.	TRBJ2-3	.	14	TGTGCCAGCAGTGCAGGGGATAGCACAGATACGCAGTATTTT	CASSAGDSTDTQYF
TRBV10-1	.	TRBJ2-3	.	15	TGCGCCAGCAGCAAAGGACCGGCGAGGGCAGATACGCAGTATTTT	CASSKGPARADTQYF
TRBV5-1	.	TRBJ1-1	.	15	TGCGCCAGCAGCTTAACAGACGCTGGCGGGACTGAAGCTTTCTTT	CASSLTDAGGTEAFF
TRBV6-6	.	TRBJ2-3	once	12	TGTGCCATCTCTGAAGGGGCAGATACGCAGTATTTT	CAISEGADTQYF
TRBV2	TRBD1	TRBJ1-2	.	13	TGTGCCAGCAGGGAATGGACAGGGCGAGGCTACACCTTC	CASREWTGRGYTF
TRBV7-9	TRBD1	TRBJ1-1	.	17	TGTGCCAGCAGCCATTACCTGACAGGGGCGCGGGCCACTGAAGCTTTCTTT	CASSHYLTGARATEAFF
TRBV5-8	TRBD2	TRBJ2-7	.	17	TGTGCCAGCAGCACCGATGGGCTAGCGGGAAGGTACTACGAGCAGTACTTC	CASSTDGLAGRYYEQYF
TRBV28	TRBD1	TRBJ1-2	.	18	TGTGCCAGCAGGTCCCCGGGACAGGGGGCCCACCGCCTCTATGGCTACACCTTC	CASRSPGQGAHRLYGYTF
TRBV28	TRBD2	TRBJ2-3	.	15	TGTGCCAGCAGTCTACTTAGCGGGGACACAGATACGCAGTATTTT	CASSLLSGDTDTQYF
TRBV3-1/TRBV3-2	.	TRBJ1-3	.	14	TGTGCCAGCAGCCAGTCACTGTCTGGAAACACCATATATTTT	CASSQSLSGNTIYF
TRBV19	TRBD1	TRBJ1-5	.	15	TGTGCCAGTAGTCGGGGACAGCATAGCAATCAGCCCCAGCATTTT	CASSRGQHSNQPQHF
TRBV11-3	.	TRBJ2-1	few	11	TGTGCCAGCAGCTGGCCCAATGAGCAGTTCTTC	CASSWPNEQFF
TRBV5-1	TRBD2	TRBJ2-7	.	16	TGCGCCAGCAGCCCAGGGGTCCGGACTAGCGGCTACGAGCAGTACTTC	CASSPGVRTSGYEQYF
TRBV7-2	.	TRBJ2-7	.	16	TGTGCCAGCAGCAAGGCCCTGACAGGAGTTTCCTACGAGCAGTACTTC	CASSKALTGVSYEQYF
TRBV5-1	.	TRBJ1-2	.	14	TGCGCCAGCAGCCACGACTACAGGGTCGATGGCTACACCTTC	CASSHDYRVDGYTF
TRBV27	.	TRBJ2-2	.	13	TGTGCCAGCAGTTACCTAAACACCGGGGAGCTGTTTTTT	CASSYLNTGELFF
TRBV6-5	.	TRBJ2-3	.	12	TGTGCCAGCAGTCCGACAGGTGTTACGCAGTATTTT	CASSPTGVTQYF
TRBV2	.	TRBJ2-7	once	12	TGTGCCAGCAGCACAGGGTTTTACGAGCAGTACTTC	CASSTGFYEQYF
TRBV28	TRBD1	TRBJ1-2	.	16	TGTGCCAGTTTAGCTCCCTCGGGACAGGGGTTGGATGGCTACACCTTC	CASLAPSGQGLDGYTF
TRBV19	TRBD2	TRBJ2-3	.	16	TGTGCCAGTAGTATAGACCCTCGACTAGCGGTAGATACGCAGTATTTT	CASSIDPRLAVDTQYF
TRBV2	.	TRBJ2-7	.	14	TGTGCCAGCAAGGAGGACGGTGGTACCTACGAGCAGTACTTC	CASKEDGGTYEQYF
TRBV28	.	TRBJ2-2	.	18	TGTGCCAGCAGTTGGACAGTTGGGCCGCGTCCGAACACCGGGGAGCTGTTTTTT	CASSWTVGPRPNTGELFF
TRBV21-1	.	TRBJ2-1	.	14	TGTGCCAGCGTACAGGGACCCTTATACAATGAGCAGTTCTTC	CASVQGPLYNEQFF
TRBV7-2	TRBD2	TRBJ2-5	.	18	TGTGCCAGCACCGATAAAGCAGGGACTAGCGGGATCCTCAGAGCCCAGTACTTC	CASTDKAGTSGILRAQYF
TRBV7-9	TRBD1	TRBJ1-5	.	15	TGTGCCAGCAGCTTATACAGGGGCCAGAATCAGCCCCAGCATTTT	CASSLYRGQNQPQHF
TRBV29-1	TRBD2	TRBJ2-5	once	16	TGCAGCGTTGCCGGGACTAGCGGGAGAGTCCAAGAGACCCAGTACTTC	CSVAGTSGRVQETQYF
TRBV4-1	TRBD1	TRBJ2-5	.	14	TGCGCCAGCAGCCAAGACAGGGGGCGGGAGACCCAGTACTTC	CASSQDRGRETQYF
TRBV27	.	TRBJ1-4	.	14	TGTGCCAGCAGTTTAAGAGTGGTCGGGGAAAAACTGTTTTTT	CASSLRVVGEKLFF
TRBV3-1/TRBV3-2	TRBD1	TRBJ2-7	.	14	TGTGCCAGCAGCCTCCGGGACAGATCCTACGAGCAGTACTTC	CASSLRDRSYEQYF
TRBV2	.	TRBJ2-3	.	16	TGTGCCAGCAGTGAAGATATTACCGGGAAAACAGATACGCAGTATTTT	CASSEDITGKTDTQYF